This T cell receptor (beta chain) was found in a study of T-cell memory formation after mild COVID-19. Study information: In these data, TCR clusters were largely donor specific. Study-level points and caveats: There was a balanced CD4/CD8 profile in clones contracting day 15 to 85, and later expanders leaned CD4+. In pre-infection memory, a portion of responding clones appeared, which suggested that cross-reactive memory joined.

In TCRdb, the 5' RACE reads were re-called with MiXCR into one record per CDR3 protein. The sample holds about 110,000 distinct CDR3 sequences; approximately 15% are singletons and the top ten take around two fifths. On this clonotype itself: Its antigen is as yet unknown.

Germline CDR1 SGHRS, CDR2 YFSETQ. Trimming stripped 2 bases from V and 2 bases from J, with 7 bases between. The CDR3 has 13 amino acids. The chain carries TRBV5-1 and TRBJ2-5, with a tentative D call TRBD2 (6 bases). What was sequenced was PBMCs or a T cell subset sorted from them (not recorded which). The receptor was isolated from a man aged 18 to 35 who had mild COVID-19 (a few samples of this study predate the infection). Cell type and time point are not known. The CDR3 nucleotides are TGCGCCAGCAGCTTTCGGGGGCAAGAGACCCAGTACTTC. Amino acids: CASSFRGQETQYF.